These T cell receptor beta chains were read from a single sample in a study of cytomegalovirus exposure and HLA in healthy donors. TCRdb's table, derived via immunoSEQ multiplex PCR, lists solely in-frame clones and lacks some. The sample contains 55,000 to 75,000 clones, over 90% of which appear only once. The sample consisted of PBMCs. These receptors were taken from a woman between 18 and 29 years old in good health and CMV-seropositive. The CDR3 runs from the conserved cysteine through the conserved F or W. A D gene is named only where the DNA matches it firmly. Where a row states a size, it is once, few, many or the class of an expanded clone; other rows omit it.

J: TRBJ2-7; D: .; V: TRBV2; size: .; DNA: TGTGCCAGCAGGCTGGGGGGGGCCCGCTACGAGCAGTACTTC; CDR3: CASRLGGARYEQYF
J: TRBJ2-1; D: .; V: TRBV10-1; size: .; DNA: TGCGCCAGCAGTGAGTCGGGAGAAGTTAGGGCGCAGTTCTTC; CDR3: CASSESGEVRAQFF
J: TRBJ2-5; D: TRBD2; V: TRBV18; size: .; DNA: TGTGCCAGCTCACCAAGGACTAGCGGGAGTATCCAGGAGACCCAGTACTTC; CDR3: CASSPRTSGSIQETQYF
J: TRBJ2-1; D: .; V: TRBV4-2; size: once; DNA: TGTGCCAGCAGCCAAGAGTCGGGGAGGAAATACAATGAGCAGTTCTTC; CDR3: CASSQESGRKYNEQFF
J: TRBJ2-1; D: .; V: TRBV2; size: .; DNA: TGTGCCAGCAGTGATAAGTCTATCAAAAATGAGCAGTTCTTC; CDR3: CASSDKSIKNEQFF
J: TRBJ1-1; D: .; V: TRBV6-4; size: .; DNA: TGTGCCAGCAGCCGCGGGTGGGGCACTGAAGCTTTCTTT; CDR3: CASSRGWGTEAFF
J: TRBJ1-5; D: .; V: TRBV30; size: .; DNA: TGTGCCTGGAGTGTCCAGGGGAATCAGCCCCAGCATTTT; CDR3: CAWSVQGNQPQHF
J: TRBJ2-1; D: .; V: TRBV5-1; size: .; DNA: TGCGCCAGCAGCTTAAGCGGGCCTTACAATGAGCAGTTCTTC; CDR3: CASSLSGPYNEQFF
J: TRBJ1-3; D: TRBD1; V: TRBV6-6; size: .; DNA: TGTGCCAGCAAAAGGACAGGTTGGAGGAGCACCATATATTTT; CDR3: CASKRTGWRSTIYF
J: TRBJ2-5; D: .; V: TRBV6-1; size: .; DNA: TGTGCCAGCAGTGAAGTAGGGAGGGAGACCCAGTACTTC; CDR3: CASSEVGRETQYF
J: TRBJ1-2; D: TRBD1; V: TRBV14; size: .; DNA: TGTGCCAGCAGCCAAGACAGGATGCCGACAGGGTTTCCCTATGGCTACACCTTC; CDR3: CASSQDRMPTGFPYGYTF
J: TRBJ2-2; D: TRBD1; V: TRBV5-8; size: .; DNA: TGTGCCAGCAGCAGCCGACAGGGATCAGTCCTTAAAAACACCGGGGAGCTGTTTTTT; CDR3: CASSSRQGSVLKNTGELFF
J: TRBJ1-2; D: TRBD1; V: TRBV5-1; size: once; DNA: TGCGCCAGCAGATACGACAGGGATTATGGCTACACCTTC; CDR3: CASRYDRDYGYTF
J: TRBJ1-4; D: .; V: TRBV6-6; size: .; DNA: TGTGCCAGCAGCCCCCCGGGGTCCAATGAAAAACTGTTTTTT; CDR3: CASSPPGSNEKLFF
J: TRBJ2-3; D: .; V: TRBV19; size: .; DNA: TGTGCCAGTAATTGGGGCAGCTCACACAATACGCAGTATTTT; CDR3: CASNWGSSHNTQYF
J: TRBJ2-1; D: TRBD2; V: TRBV6-1; size: .; DNA: TGTGCCAGCAGTGTAAACGTAGGACTAGCGGGAGCCAATGAGCAGTTCTTC; CDR3: CASSVNVGLAGANEQFF
J: TRBJ2-7; D: .; V: TRBV7-2; size: .; DNA: TGTGCCAGCAGCTTGGGCCTAGCTGGGGACGAGCAGTACTTC; CDR3: CASSLGLAGDEQYF
J: TRBJ1-4; D: TRBD1; V: TRBV2; size: .; DNA: TGTGCCAGCAATTTAGGGGGCACTAATGAAAAACTGTTTTTT; CDR3: CASNLGGTNEKLFF
J: TRBJ1-1; D: .; V: TRBV6-5; size: .; DNA: TGTGCCAGCAGTTACGACACGACGATGAGCACTGAAGCTTTCTTT; CDR3: CASSYDTTMSTEAFF
J: TRBJ2-7; D: TRBD1; V: TRBV7-8; size: few; DNA: TGTGCCAGCAGCTTAGACAGGGGGCTGTTCGAGCAGTACTTC; CDR3: CASSLDRGLFEQYF
J: TRBJ2-3; D: TRBD2; V: TRBV6-1; size: .; DNA: TGTGCCAGCAGCGCGGGAGTTCGGCTCACGGATACGCAGTATTTT; CDR3: CASSAGVRLTDTQYF
J: TRBJ2-7; D: TRBD1; V: TRBV5-6; size: .; DNA: TGTGCCAGCAGCGTGATGGACAGGGGGACGCACGAGCAGTACTTC; CDR3: CASSVMDRGTHEQYF
J: TRBJ1-2; D: TRBD1; V: TRBV4-1; size: .; DNA: TGCGCCAGCAGCCTACAGGGGTTCCATGGCTACACCTTC; CDR3: CASSLQGFHGYTF
J: TRBJ2-3; D: TRBD2; V: TRBV5-1; size: .; DNA: TGCGCCAGCAGCCTTCCCGGGACTAGAACAGATACGCAGTATTTT; CDR3: CASSLPGTRTDTQYF
J: TRBJ2-7; D: TRBD1; V: TRBV27; size: .; DNA: TGTGCCAGCAGTCCCCGAAGGGGGCCGGACGAGCAGTACTTC; CDR3: CASSPRRGPDEQYF
J: TRBJ2-7; D: .; V: TRBV15; size: .; DNA: TGTGCCACCAGCAGAGTTAGGGGCCGGAGCTCCTACGAGCAGTACTTC; CDR3: CATSRVRGRSSYEQYF
J: TRBJ1-1; D: .; V: TRBV19; size: .; DNA: TGTGCCAGTAGTCAAACATTGAACACTGAAGCTTTCTTT; CDR3: CASSQTLNTEAFF
J: TRBJ2-7; D: TRBD1; V: TRBV30; size: .; DNA: TGTGCCTGGAGTGTAGGGACAGGCTACGAGCAGTACTTC; CDR3: CAWSVGTGYEQYF
J: TRBJ1-6; D: TRBD1; V: TRBV4-3; size: .; DNA: TGCGCCAGCAGCCAAGTGCACAGGGGTGGTAATTCACCCCTCCACTTT; CDR3: CASSQVHRGGNSPLHF
J: TRBJ2-1; D: .; V: TRBV5-1; size: .; DNA: TGCGCCAGCAGCGATCCTAGGGGGGGCGAGCAGTTCTTC; CDR3: CASSDPRGGEQFF
J: TRBJ2-3; D: TRBD1; V: TRBV28; size: .; DNA: TGTGCCAGCAGGCAAACAGGGGGCACAGATACGCAGTATTTT; CDR3: CASRQTGGTDTQYF
J: TRBJ2-7; D: .; V: TRBV9; size: .; DNA: TGTGCCAGCAGCGCAACCGGGACACCTCTCTACGAGCAGTACTTC; CDR3: CASSATGTPLYEQYF
J: TRBJ2-2; D: TRBD2; V: TRBV5-1; size: .; DNA: TGCGCCAGCAGCCCCCATGGCGGGGGGGCTAACGGGGAGCTGTTTTTT; CDR3: CASSPHGGGANGELFF
J: TRBJ2-7; D: .; V: TRBV28; size: .; DNA: TGTGCCAGCAGCCCACTCCCCTCGAGTCCCCCCTACGAGCAGTACTTC; CDR3: CASSPLPSSPPYEQYF
J: TRBJ2-1; D: TRBD1; V: TRBV27; size: .; DNA: TGTGCCAGCAGAGTGGGACAGCCCTACAATGAGCAGTTCTTC; CDR3: CASRVGQPYNEQFF
J: TRBJ1-2; D: .; V: TRBV19; size: .; DNA: TGTGCCAGTAGTATGGCTGGTCGAAGCTATGGCTACACCTTC; CDR3: CASSMAGRSYGYTF
J: TRBJ2-5; D: TRBD1; V: TRBV5-1; size: .; DNA: TGCGCCAGCAGCTCAAGAGGACAGGGGCTGGAGGAGACCCAGTACTTC; CDR3: CASSSRGQGLEETQYF
J: TRBJ1-2; D: .; V: TRBV5-1; size: .; DNA: TGCGCCAGCAGCCCGGGGACACAGCAGAATGGCTACACCTTC; CDR3: CASSPGTQQNGYTF
J: TRBJ2-1; D: TRBD1; V: TRBV5-5; size: once; DNA: TGTGCCAGCAGCCTGGGACAGGCGTACAATGAGCAGTTCTTC; CDR3: CASSLGQAYNEQFF
J: TRBJ2-1; D: TRBD1; V: TRBV7-6; size: .; DNA: TGTGCCAGCAGCCCAGGGGGCAGCTCCTACAATGAGCAGTTCTTC; CDR3: CASSPGGSSYNEQFF
J: TRBJ1-6; D: .; V: TRBV5-5; size: .; DNA: TGTGCCAGCAGCGATACGACACGTAATTCACCCCTCCACTTT; CDR3: CASSDTTRNSPLHF
J: TRBJ2-3; D: TRBD1; V: TRBV11-2; size: .; DNA: TGTGCCAGCAGGGTAGGGGGCCCAGATACGCAGTATTTT; CDR3: CASRVGGPDTQYF
J: TRBJ1-3; D: .; V: TRBV19; size: .; DNA: TGTGCCAGTAGGTTCTCCGGCTCTGGAAACACCATATATTTT; CDR3: CASRFSGSGNTIYF
J: TRBJ1-2; D: .; V: TRBV4-1; size: .; DNA: TGCGCCAGCAGCCAATTGGGGGCCGGCTACACCTTC; CDR3: CASSQLGAGYTF
J: TRBJ2-7; D: TRBD1; V: TRBV5-4; size: .; DNA: TGTGCCAGCAGCTTGGGGCCTCGGGACAGGGGCTCCTTC; CDR3: CASSLGPRDRGSF
J: TRBJ2-7; D: .; V: TRBV7-2; size: .; DNA: TGTGCCAGCAGCTTCGGGAACTACTACGAGCAGTACTTC; CDR3: CASSFGNYYEQYF
J: TRBJ2-1; D: TRBD2; V: TRBV9; size: .; DNA: TGTGCCAGCAGCCCAGGGGGACTAGCGGGATACAATGAGCAGTTCTTC; CDR3: CASSPGGLAGYNEQFF
J: TRBJ2-2; D: TRBD2; V: TRBV5-1; size: .; DNA: TGCGCCAGCAGCCTTACCGGGACTAGCGGTACCGGGGAGCTGTTTTTT; CDR3: CASSLTGTSGTGELFF
J: TRBJ1-2; D: TRBD1; V: TRBV25-1; size: .; DNA: TGTGCCAGCAGTGAACTCCGGACAGGTGGCTACACCTTC; CDR3: CASSELRTGGYTF